This TCR beta chain was retrieved from a study of regulatory T cells in long-lasting Graves disease. The V gene's germline CDR1 is DFQATT and CDR2 SNEGSKA (reference sequence). The CDR3 has 11 amino acids. Trimming stripped 6 bases from V and 5 bases from J, with 10 bases between. Sequencing libraries for TCR beta were prepared with iRepertoire HTBI primers and Arm-PCR of CDR3 regions. TCRdb re-called the multiplex PCR reads with MiXCR, one entry per CDR3 protein. The sample consists of roughly 410,000 distinct CDR3 sequences, approximately 15% of them appearing once. Specified time point: newly diagnosed GD, antithyroid drugs for less than 3 months. There was RNA extracted from PBMCs, and the TCR library was made from it. This clonotype has at least ten counts. This same sample was also taken into another study, of T cells in Graves' hyperthyroidism and ophthalmopathy.

The TCR sequence derives from a woman in her forties with Graves disease. The sequencing used peripheral blood mononuclear cells (PBMCs), collected at new diagnosis, from a patient treated with antithyroid drugs. This chain connects TRBV20-1 to TRBJ2-5; the D gene is possibly TRBD1 (5 bases). CDR3 coding DNA: TGCAGTGCCGACAGTTACGAGACCCAGTACTTC. It specifies CSADSYETQYF.